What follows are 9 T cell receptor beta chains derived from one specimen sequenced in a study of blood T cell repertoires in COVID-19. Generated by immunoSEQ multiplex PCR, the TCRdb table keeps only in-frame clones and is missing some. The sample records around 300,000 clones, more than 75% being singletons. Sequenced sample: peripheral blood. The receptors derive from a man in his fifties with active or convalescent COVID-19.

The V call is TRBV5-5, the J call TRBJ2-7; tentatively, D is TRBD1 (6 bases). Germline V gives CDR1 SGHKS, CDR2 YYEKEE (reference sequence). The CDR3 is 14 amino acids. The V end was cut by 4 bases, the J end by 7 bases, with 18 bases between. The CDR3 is CASSSQTGTWEQYF. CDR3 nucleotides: TGTGCCAGCAGCAGCCAAACAGGGACCTGGGAGCAGTACTTC.

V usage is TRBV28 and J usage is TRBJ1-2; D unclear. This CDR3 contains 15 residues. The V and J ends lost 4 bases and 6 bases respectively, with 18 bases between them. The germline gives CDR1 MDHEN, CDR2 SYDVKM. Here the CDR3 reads CASSSYRGGRNGYTF. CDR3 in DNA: TGTGCCAGCAGTTCCTATCGGGGAGGGCGAAATGGCTACACCTTC.

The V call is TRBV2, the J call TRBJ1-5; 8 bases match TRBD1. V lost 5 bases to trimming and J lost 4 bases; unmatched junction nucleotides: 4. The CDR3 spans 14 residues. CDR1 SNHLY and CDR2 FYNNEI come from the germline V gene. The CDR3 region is CASSPRDRNQPQHF. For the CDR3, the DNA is TGTGCCAGCAGTCCCCGGGACAGGAATCAGCCCCAGCATTTT.

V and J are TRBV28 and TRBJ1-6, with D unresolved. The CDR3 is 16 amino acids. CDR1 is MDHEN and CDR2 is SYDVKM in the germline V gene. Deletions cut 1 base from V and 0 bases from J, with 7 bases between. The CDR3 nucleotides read TGTGCCAGCAGTTTATCTCGCGTCTCCTATAATTCACCCCTCCACTTT. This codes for CASSLSRVSYNSPLHF.

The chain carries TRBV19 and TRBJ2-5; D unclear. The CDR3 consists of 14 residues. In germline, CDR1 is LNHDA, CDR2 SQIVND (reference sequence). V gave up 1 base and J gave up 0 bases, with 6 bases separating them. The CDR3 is CASSIGQYQETQYF. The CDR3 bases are TGTGCCAGTAGTATAGGGCAGTACCAAGAGACCCAGTACTTC.

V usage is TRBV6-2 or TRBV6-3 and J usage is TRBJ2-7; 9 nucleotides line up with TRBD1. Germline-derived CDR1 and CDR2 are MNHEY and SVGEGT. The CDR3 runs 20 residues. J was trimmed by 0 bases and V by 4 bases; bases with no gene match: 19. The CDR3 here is CASSSPPRGQGQGVSYEQYF. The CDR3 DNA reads TGTGCCAGCAGTTCCCCCCCCCGGGGTCAGGGACAGGGCGTCTCCTACGAGCAGTACTTC.

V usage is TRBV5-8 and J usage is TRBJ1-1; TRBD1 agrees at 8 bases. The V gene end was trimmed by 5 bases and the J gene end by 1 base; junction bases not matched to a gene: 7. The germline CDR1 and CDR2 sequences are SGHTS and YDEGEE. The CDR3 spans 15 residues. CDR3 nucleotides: TGTGCCAGCAGACGTTCCGGGACAGGGAACACTGAAGCTTTCTTT. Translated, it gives CASRRSGTGNTEAFF.

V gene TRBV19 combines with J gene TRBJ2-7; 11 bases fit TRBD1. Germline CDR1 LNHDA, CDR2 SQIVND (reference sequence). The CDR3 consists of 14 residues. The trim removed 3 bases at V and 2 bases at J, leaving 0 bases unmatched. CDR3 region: CASSMGQGAYEQYF. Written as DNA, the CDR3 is TGTGCCAGTAGTATGGGACAGGGGGCCTACGAGCAGTACTTC.

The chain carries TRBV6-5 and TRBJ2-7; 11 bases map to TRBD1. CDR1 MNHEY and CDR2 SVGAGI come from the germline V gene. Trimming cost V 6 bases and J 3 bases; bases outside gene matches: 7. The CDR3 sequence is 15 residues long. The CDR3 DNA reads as TGTGCCAGCAGAGATCCGGGACAGGGGGGCTACGAGCAGTACTTC. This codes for CASRDPGQGGYEQYF.